These T cell receptor beta chains were read from a single sample in a study of blood T cell repertoires in COVID-19. The assay was immunoSEQ multiplex PCR, and TCRdb's table has in-frame clones only and misses some. The sample contains about 180,000 clones, roughly 83% of which appear only once. Sequencing was carried out using peripheral blood. The receptors stem from a human donor in a cohort sampled during active COVID-19. Both conserved end residues are part of each CDR3.

v_call cdr3_aa
TRBV7-8 CASSTPLRPEEQYF
TRBV7-8 CASSLHRVVIRYEQYF
TRBV7-9 CASSLDVREDEQYF
TRBV7-9 CASNVPTVNTEAFF
TRBV6-6 CASSLNRDSYEQYF
TRBV19 CASHGTLFNYGYTF
TRBV21-1 CASSKEGEGQEAGANVLTF
TRBV6-4 CASSETGGAGELFF
TRBV27 CASSLSGPTGGNQPQHF
TRBV24-1 CATSDLPSGTEPVVLYGYTF
TRBV4-2 CASSQDRYQPQHF
TRBV7-3 CASSPGLQETQYF
TRBV5-5 CASSSLDWEQYF
TRBV11-2 CASSLLWTVTSYEQYF
TRBV6-5 CASTIRGEAFF
TRBV28 CASRMEFSNQPQHF
TRBV7-8 CASSLETGGLREQYF
TRBV15 CATSRDRGDQETQYF
TRBV29-1 CSVQDTPYEQYF
TRBV10-3 CAISETGGPGGYTF
TRBV4-1 CASSQDSPGLAGKEQFF
TRBV7-9 CASSSRTGSLDIQYF
TRBV12-5 CASGLVRTGGTDTQYF
TRBV6-5 CASKIWGDYGYTF
TRBV18 CASSRGQGISNYGYTF
TRBV4-3 CASSQEWGGSGSTQYF
TRBV6-2/TRBV6-3 CASSSPGPLQYF
TRBV4-3 CASSLGTGPSYEQYF
TRBV28 CASRPIGGTYEQYF
TRBV5-1 CASSLGGSGRGGEQYF
TRBV11-2 CASRDRGNSPLHF
TRBV27 CASSSRLAGVDEQFF
TRBV7-3 CASSAGVGEQYF
TRBV5-1 CASSLGQGWGEKLFF
TRBV12-3/TRBV12-4 CASSVQGSPLHF
TRBV19 CASSGFWGNQPQHF
TRBV7-9 CASTLDTSYEQYF
TRBV7-9 CASSFEQGESIQYF
TRBV6-5 CASSYGTGSGNTIYF
TRBV27 CASSLKLTHAGELFF
TRBV9 CASSLHPRTGTGDVLPNEKLFF